The 2 T cell receptor beta chains listed next were all sequenced from one sample in a study of response to subunit inactivated influenza vaccine. TCRdb re-called the RT-PCR reads through MiXCR, storing one row per CDR3 protein. The sample records about 500,000 distinct CDR3 sequences, 10% to 15% being singletons. This specimen was PBMCs from blood, taken 45 days after vaccination. These receptors were taken from a man aged 50 to 59 who received an inactivated influenza vaccine.

This clonotype was seen ten or more times. V usage is TRBV5-1 and J usage is TRBJ2-3, with 7 bases that match TRBD2. Germline CDR1 is SGHRS and CDR2 is YFSETQ. With 1 base clipped from V and 6 bases from J, the junction kept 2 bases outside the gene matches. The CDR3 has 13 amino acids. Written as DNA, the CDR3 is TGCGCCAGCAGCTTGCAGACTAGCGATACGCAGTATTTT. Its protein is CASSLQTSDTQYF.

There are a few counts of this clonotype. The chain couples TRBV7-8 to TRBJ2-7, with 7 bases aligning to TRBD1. J lost 4 bases, V lost 5 bases, and 5 bases had no gene match. The CDR3 runs 13 residues. The germline gives CDR1 SGHVS, CDR2 FQNEAQ. The CDR3 here is CASSRQGKYEQYF. Written as DNA, the CDR3 is TGTGCCAGCAGCCGACAGGGTAAATACGAGCAGTACTTC.